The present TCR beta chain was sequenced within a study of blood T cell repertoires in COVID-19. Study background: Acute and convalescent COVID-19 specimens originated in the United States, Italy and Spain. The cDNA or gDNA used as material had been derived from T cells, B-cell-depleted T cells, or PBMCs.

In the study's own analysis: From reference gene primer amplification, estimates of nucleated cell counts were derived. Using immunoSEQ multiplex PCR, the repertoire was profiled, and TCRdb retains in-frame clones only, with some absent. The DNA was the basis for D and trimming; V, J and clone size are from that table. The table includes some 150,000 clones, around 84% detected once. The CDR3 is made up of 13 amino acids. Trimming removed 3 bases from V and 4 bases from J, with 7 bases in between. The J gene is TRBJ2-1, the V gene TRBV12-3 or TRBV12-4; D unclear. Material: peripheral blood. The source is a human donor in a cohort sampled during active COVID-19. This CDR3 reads CASSFYPYNEQFF. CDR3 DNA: TGTGCCAGCAGTTTTTATCCTTACAATGAGCAGTTCTTC.